The source of this T cell receptor (beta chain) is a study of technical replicates of blood from several donors. Data came from immunoSEQ multiplex PCR; TCRdb stores just in-frame clones and leaves some out. The table records some 14,000 clones, approximately 80% of them present only once. V gave up 3 bases and J gave up 12 bases, with 6 bases separating them. Germline CDR1 SQVTM, CDR2 ANQGSEA. The CDR3 covers 9 residues. The sequencing input was PBMCs. The clonotype was recovered from a human donor in good health. V is TRBV29-1 and J is TRBJ2-1; maybe TRBD2 (6 bases). CDR3 region: CSVEGGQFF. The CDR3, as DNA: TGCAGCGTTGAGGGAGGGCAGTTCTTC.